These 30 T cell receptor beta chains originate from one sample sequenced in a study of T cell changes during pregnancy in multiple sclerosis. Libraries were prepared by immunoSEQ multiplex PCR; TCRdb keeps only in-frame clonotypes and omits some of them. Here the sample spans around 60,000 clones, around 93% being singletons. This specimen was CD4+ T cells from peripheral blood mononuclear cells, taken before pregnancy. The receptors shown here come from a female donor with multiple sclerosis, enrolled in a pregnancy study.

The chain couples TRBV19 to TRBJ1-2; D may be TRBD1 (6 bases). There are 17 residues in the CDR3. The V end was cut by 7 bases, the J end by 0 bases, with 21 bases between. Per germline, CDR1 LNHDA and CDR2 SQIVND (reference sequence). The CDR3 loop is CASKAGVSVPANYGYTF. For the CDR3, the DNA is TGTGCCAGTAAAGCAGGGGTGAGCGTTCCCGCTAACTATGGCTACACCTTC.

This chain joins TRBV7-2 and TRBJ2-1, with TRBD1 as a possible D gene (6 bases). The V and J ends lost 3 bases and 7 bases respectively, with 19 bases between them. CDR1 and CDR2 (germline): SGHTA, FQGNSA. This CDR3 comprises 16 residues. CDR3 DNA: TGTGCCAGCAGCTTGCGTATCGGGACACAAAAAAATGAGCAGTTCTTC. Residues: CASSLRIGTQKNEQFF.

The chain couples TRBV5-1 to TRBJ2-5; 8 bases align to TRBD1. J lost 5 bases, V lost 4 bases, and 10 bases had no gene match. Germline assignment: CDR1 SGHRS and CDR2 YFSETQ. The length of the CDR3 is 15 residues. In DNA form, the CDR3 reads TGCGCCAGCAGCCCCACAGGGGGAAGGTTCGAGACCCAGTACTTC. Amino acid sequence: CASSPTGGRFETQYF.

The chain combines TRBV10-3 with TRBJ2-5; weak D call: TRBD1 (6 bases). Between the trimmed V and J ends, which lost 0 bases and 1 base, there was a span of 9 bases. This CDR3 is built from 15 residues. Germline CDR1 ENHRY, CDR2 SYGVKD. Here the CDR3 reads CAISESGQFQETQYF. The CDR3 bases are TGTGCCATCAGTGAGTCAGGACAGTTCCAAGAGACCCAGTACTTC.

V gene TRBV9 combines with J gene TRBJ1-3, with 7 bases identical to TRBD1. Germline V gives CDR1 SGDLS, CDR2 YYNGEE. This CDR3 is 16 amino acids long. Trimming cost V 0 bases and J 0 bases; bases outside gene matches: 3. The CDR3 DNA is TGTGCCAGCAGCGTAGCGGGACAGAGCTCTGGAAACACCATATATTTT. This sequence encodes CASSVAGQSSGNTIYF.

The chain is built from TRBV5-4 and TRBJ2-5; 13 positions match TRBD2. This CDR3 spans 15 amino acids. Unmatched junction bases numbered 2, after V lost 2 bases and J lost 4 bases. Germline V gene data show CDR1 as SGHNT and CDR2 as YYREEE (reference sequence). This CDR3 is CASSLGTSGTETQYF. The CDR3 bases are TGTGCCAGCAGCTTAGGGACTAGCGGGACAGAGACCCAGTACTTC.

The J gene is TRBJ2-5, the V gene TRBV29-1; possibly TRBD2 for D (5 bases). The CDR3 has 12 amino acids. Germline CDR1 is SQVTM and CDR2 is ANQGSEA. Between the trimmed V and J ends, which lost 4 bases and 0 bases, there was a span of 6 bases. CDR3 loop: CSVGEYQETQYF. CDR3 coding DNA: TGCAGCGTTGGGGAGTACCAAGAGACCCAGTACTTC. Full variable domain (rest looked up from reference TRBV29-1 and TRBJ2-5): SAVISQKPSRDICQRGTSLTIQCQVDSQVTMMFWYRQQPGQSLTLIATANQGSEATYESGFVIDKFPISRPNLTFSTLTVSNMSPEDSSIYLCSVGEYQETQYFGPGTRLLVL.

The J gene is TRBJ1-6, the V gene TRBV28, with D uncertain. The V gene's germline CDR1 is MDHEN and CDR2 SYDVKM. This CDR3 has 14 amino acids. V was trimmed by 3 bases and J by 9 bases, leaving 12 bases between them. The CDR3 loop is CASSFGREPSPLHF. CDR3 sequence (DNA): TGTGCCAGCAGTTTTGGTCGGGAGCCTTCACCCCTCCACTTT.

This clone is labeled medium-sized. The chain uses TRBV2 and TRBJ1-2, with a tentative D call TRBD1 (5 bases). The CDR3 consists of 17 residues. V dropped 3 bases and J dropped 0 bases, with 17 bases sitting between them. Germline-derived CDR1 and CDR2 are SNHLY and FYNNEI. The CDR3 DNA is TGTGCCAGCAGTGATGTAGACAGCGATAGATCTAACTATGGCTACACCTTC. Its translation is CASSDVDSDRSNYGYTF.

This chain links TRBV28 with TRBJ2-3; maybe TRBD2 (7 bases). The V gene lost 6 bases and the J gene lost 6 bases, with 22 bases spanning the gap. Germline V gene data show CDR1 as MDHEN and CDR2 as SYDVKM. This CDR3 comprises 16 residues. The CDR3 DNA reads TGTGCCAGCAGGGGGGGGCTAGCGTCAGGGACGGATACGCAGTATTTT. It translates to CASRGGLASGTDTQYF.

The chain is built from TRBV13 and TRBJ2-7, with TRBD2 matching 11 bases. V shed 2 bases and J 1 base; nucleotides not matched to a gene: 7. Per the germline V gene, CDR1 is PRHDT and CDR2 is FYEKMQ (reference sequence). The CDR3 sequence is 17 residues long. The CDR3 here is CASSLTSGSLRSYEQYF. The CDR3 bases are TGTGCCAGCAGCTTAACTAGCGGGAGCTTAAGATCCTACGAGCAGTACTTC.

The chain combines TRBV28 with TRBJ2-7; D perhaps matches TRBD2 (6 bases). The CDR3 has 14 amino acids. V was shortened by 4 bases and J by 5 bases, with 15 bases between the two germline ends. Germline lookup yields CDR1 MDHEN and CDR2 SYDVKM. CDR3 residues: CASSSPTSIHEQYF. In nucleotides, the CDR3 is TGTGCCAGCAGTTCACCTACTAGCATCCACGAGCAGTACTTC.

In DNA, the CDR3 is TGTGCCAGTACCATACCTGGCGGGACGGGAGGGGGGGAGCTGTTTTTT. It codes for CASTIPGGTGGGELFF. The rearrangement joins TRBV19 to TRBJ2-2, with TRBD2 matching over 8 bases. Trimming at V came to 7 bases and at J to 8 bases, leaving 15 bases not matched to a gene. The CDR3 is 16 residues long. Germline V gene sequence: CDR1 LNHDA, CDR2 SQIVND (reference sequence).

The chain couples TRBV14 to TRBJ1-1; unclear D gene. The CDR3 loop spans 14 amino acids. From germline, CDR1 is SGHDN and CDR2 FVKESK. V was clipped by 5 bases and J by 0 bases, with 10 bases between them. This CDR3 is CASSYAGMNTEAFF. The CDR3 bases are TGTGCCAGCAGCTACGCGGGAATGAACACTGAAGCTTTCTTT.

In nucleotides, the CDR3 is TGTGCCAGCAGCTTAGTACCTAGCCCCTACAATGAGCAGTTCTTC. Its protein product is CASSLVPSPYNEQFF. The chain links TRBV11-2 to TRBJ2-1; possibly TRBD2 for D (5 bases). The V end was cut by 1 base, the J end by 2 bases, with 9 bases between. CDR3 size: 15 residues. CDR1 is SGHAT, CDR2 FQNNGV, per germline.

The CDR3 spells CASSLGSNQFF. CDR3 sequence (DNA): TGCGCCAGCAGCTTGGGTAGTAACCAGTTCTTC. The V gene is TRBV5-1, the J gene TRBJ2-1; D uncertain. V dropped 0 bases and J dropped 13 bases, with 8 bases sitting between them. The CDR3 sequence is 11 residues long. CDR1 and CDR2 from the germline V gene are SGHRS and YFSETQ.

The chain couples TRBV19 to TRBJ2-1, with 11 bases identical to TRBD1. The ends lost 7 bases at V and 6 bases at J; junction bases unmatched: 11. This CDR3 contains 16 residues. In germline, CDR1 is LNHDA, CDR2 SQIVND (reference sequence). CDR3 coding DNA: TGTGCCAGTACCTCAAAAGGTGGGACAGGGGGCAATGAGCAGTTCTTC. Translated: CASTSKGGTGGNEQFF.

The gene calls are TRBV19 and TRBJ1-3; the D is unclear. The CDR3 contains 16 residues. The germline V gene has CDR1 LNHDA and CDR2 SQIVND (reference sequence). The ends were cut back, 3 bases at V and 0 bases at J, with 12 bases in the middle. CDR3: CASSIPDGLSGNTIYF. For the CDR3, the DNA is TGTGCCAGTAGTATCCCCGACGGACTCTCTGGAAACACCATATATTTT.

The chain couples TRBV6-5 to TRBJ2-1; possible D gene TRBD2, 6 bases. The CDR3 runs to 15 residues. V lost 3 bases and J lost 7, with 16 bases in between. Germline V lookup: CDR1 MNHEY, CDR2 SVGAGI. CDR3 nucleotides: TGTGCCAGCAGTTATTCCGGGACTGGGAAGAATGAGCAGTTCTTC. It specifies CASSYSGTGKNEQFF.

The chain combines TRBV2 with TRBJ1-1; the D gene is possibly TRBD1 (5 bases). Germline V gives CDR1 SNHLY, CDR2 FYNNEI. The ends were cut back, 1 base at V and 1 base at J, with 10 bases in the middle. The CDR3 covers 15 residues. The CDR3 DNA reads TGTGCCAGCAGTGAAGAGAGAACAGGGAACACTGAAGCTTTCTTT. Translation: CASSEERTGNTEAFF.

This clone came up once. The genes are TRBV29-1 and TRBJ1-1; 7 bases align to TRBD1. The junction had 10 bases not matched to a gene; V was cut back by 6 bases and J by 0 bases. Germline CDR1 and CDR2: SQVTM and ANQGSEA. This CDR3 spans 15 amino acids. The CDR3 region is CSVLETGTLNTEAFF. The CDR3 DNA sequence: TGCAGCGTCCTCGAGACAGGGACTTTGAACACTGAAGCTTTCTTT.

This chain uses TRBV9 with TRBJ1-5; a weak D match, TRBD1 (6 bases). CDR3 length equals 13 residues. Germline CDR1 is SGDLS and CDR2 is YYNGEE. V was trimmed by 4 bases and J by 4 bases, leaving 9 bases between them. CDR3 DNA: TGTGCCAGCAGCAATGGACAGAATCAGCCCCAGCATTTT. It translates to CASSNGQNQPQHF.

As DNA, the CDR3 is TGTGCCAGCAGCGGACGGACAGTTAACCATAAAGCTTTCTTT. It is translated as CASSGRTVNHKAFF. This chain connects TRBV11-3 to TRBJ1-1; perhaps TRBD1 as D (6 bases). The CDR3 extends over 14 amino acids. Between the trimmed V and J ends, which lost 5 bases and 9 bases, there was a span of 19 bases. Germline values: CDR1 SGHNT, CDR2 YENEEA.

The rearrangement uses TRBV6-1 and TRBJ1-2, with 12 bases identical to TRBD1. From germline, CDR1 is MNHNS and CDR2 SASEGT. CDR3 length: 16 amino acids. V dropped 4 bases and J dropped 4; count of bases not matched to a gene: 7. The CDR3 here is CASSGGTGGRGYGYTF. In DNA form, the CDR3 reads TGTGCCAGCAGTGGAGGGACAGGGGGCAGGGGCTATGGCTACACCTTC.

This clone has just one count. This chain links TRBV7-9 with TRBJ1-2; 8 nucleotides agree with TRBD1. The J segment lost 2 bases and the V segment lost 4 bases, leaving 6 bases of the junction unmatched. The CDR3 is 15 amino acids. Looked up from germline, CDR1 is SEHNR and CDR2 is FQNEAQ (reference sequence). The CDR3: CASSSGDRQNYGYTF. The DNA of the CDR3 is TGTGCCAGCAGCTCCGGGGACAGGCAAAACTATGGCTACACCTTC.

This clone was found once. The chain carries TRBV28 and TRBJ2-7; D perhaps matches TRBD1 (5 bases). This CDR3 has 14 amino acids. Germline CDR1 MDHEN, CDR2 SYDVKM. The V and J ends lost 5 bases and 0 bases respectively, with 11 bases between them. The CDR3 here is CASSPDSLSYEQYF. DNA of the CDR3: TGTGCCAGCAGTCCAGACAGCCTCTCCTACGAGCAGTACTTC.

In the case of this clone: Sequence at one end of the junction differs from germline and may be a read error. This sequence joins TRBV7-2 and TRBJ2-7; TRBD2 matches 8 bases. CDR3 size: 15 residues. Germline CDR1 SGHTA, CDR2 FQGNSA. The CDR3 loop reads CASRLGGAGTREQYF. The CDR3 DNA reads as TGTGCCAGCAGATTAGGCGGGGCCGGGACTAGGGAGCAGTACTTC. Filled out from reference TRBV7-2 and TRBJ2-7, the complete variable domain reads GAGVSQSPSNKVTEKGKDVELRCDPISGHTALYWYRQSLGQGLEFLIYFQGNSAPDKSGLPSDRFSAERTGGSVSTLTIQRTQQEDSAVYLCASRLGGAGTREQYFGPGTRLTVT.

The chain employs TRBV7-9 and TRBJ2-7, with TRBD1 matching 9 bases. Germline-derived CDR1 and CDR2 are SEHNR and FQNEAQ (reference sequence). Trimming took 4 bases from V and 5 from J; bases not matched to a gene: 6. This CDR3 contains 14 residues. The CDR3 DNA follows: TGTGCCAGCAGCTCCGGGACAGGGTTCAACGAGCAGTACTTC. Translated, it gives CASSSGTGFNEQYF.

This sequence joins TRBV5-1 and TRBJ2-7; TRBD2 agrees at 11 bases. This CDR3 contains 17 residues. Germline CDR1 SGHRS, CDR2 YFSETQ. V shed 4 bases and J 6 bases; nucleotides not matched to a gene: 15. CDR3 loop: CASSPGTSGSTLREQYF. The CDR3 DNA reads TGCGCCAGCAGCCCCGGTACTAGCGGGAGCACGTTACGCGAGCAGTACTTC.

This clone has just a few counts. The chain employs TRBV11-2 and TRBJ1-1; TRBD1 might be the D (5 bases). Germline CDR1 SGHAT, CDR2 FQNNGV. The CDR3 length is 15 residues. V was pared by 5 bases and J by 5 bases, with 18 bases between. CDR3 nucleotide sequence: TGTGCCAGCAGCGCCAGCCCAGGGAGGGAAACTGAAGCTTTCTTT. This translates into CASSASPGRETEAFF.